This T cell receptor (beta chain) was profiled in a study of shared clonotypes between healthy human individuals. The table came from immunoSEQ multiplex PCR; TCRdb's copy has only in-frame clones and leaves some out. The table has over a million clones, more than 95% seen once. Germline V gene lookup returns CDR1 SGHNT and CDR2 YYREEE (reference sequence). The junction had 8 bases not matched to a gene; V was cut back by 1 base and J by 3 bases. The CDR3 covers 16 residues. The chain has TRBV5-4 and TRBJ2-3, with 7 positions matching TRBD2. Sequenced sample: naive CD4+ T cells sorted from blood. Subset in this sample: CD45RA+ positively selected. This clonotype was sampled from a man younger than 45 in good health. Here the CDR3 DNA reads TGTGCCAGCAGCTTGCGGCGGGAGTATCGTACAGATACGCAGTATTTT. It codes for CASSLRREYRTDTQYF.